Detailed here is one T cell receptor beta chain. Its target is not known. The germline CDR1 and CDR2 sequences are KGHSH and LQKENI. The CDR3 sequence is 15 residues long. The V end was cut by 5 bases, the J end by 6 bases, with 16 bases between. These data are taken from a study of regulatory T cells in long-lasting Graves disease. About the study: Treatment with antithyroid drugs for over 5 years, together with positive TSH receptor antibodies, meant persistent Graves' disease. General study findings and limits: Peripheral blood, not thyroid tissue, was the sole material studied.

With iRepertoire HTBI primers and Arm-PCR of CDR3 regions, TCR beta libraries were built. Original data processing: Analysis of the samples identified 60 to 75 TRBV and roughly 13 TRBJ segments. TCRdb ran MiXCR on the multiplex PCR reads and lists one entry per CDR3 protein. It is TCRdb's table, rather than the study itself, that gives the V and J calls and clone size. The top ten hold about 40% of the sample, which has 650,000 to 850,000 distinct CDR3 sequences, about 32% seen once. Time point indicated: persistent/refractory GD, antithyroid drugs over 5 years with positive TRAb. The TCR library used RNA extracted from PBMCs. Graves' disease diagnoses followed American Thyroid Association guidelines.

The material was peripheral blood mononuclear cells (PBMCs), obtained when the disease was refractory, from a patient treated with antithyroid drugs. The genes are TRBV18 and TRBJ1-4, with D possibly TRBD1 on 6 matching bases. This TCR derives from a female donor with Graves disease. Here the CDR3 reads CASSAVQGRDEKLFF. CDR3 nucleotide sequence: TGTGCCAGCTCAGCAGTACAGGGACGGGATGAAAAACTGTTTTTT.